This T cell receptor beta chain was profiled in a study of blood T cell repertoires in COVID-19. Study in general: Donors in the United States, Italy and Spain gave samples during acute or convalescent COVID-19. PBMCs, B-cell-depleted T cells, or T cells provided the cDNA or gDNA that made up the material.

Seattle researchers signed up patients amid active infection and tracked them longitudinally. Original data processing: Amplification of reference gene primers provided the estimated nucleated cell counts. Sequenced by immunoSEQ multiplex PCR; TCRdb stores in-frame clones only, minus some. That table furnishes V, J and clone size, whereas the DNA furnished D and trimming. The sample carries 200,000 or so clones, around four fifths recorded once. CDR1 and CDR2 from the germline V gene are SGHDT and YYEEEE. The CDR3 sequence is 13 residues long. Trimming took 4 bases from V and 5 from J; bases not matched to a gene: 5.

This receptor was identified in a man aged 60 to 75 with COVID-19, enrolled during active disease. V is TRBV5-6 and J is TRBJ1-2, with TRBD1 matching over 7 bases. Sequenced input: peripheral blood. The CDR3 sequence is CASSPRGQYGYTF. In nucleotides, the CDR3 is TGTGCCAGCAGCCCTAGGGGACAGTATGGCTACACCTTC.